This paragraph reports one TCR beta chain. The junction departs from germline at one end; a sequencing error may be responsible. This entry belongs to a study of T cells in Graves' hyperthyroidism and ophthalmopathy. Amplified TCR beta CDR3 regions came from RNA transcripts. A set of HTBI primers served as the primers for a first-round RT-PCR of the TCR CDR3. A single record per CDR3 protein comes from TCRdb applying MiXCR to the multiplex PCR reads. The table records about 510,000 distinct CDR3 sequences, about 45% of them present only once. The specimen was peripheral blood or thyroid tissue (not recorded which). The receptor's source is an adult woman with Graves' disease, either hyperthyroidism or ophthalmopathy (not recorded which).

Written as DNA, the CDR3 is TGTGCCAGCAGATCCGACAGGGTCTCCCACAATGAGCAGTTCTTC. Its protein is CASRSDRVSHNEQFF. The chain recombines TRBV14 with TRBJ2-1, with 7 bases that match TRBD1. CDR1 and CDR2 (germline): SGHDN, FVKESK. The CDR3 has 15 amino acids. Filled out from reference TRBV14 and TRBJ2-1, the complete variable domain reads EAGVTQFPSHSVIEKGQTVTLRCDPISGHDNLYWYRRVMGKEIKFLLHFVKESKQDESGMPNNRFLAERTGGTYSTLKVQPAELEDSGVYFCASRSDRVSHNEQFFGPGTRLTVL.